This T cell receptor beta chain was obtained from a study of OX40 agonist ivuxolimab in advanced cancers. Clones were sequenced by immunoSEQ multiplex PCR, and TCRdb holds only the in-frame ones, with some missing. Of 60,000 to 75,000 clones listed, 84% were seen once; the top ten hold 27%. Study observations and caveats: At doses 0.1 to 3.0 mg/kg, CD4+ and CD8+ clones expanded.

As concerns this clone: No antigen is known for it.

Germline assignment: CDR1 GTSNPN and CDR2 SVGIG (reference sequence). V shed 0 bases and J shed 7 bases, with 13 bases lying between them. The CDR3 length is 14 residues. The J gene is TRBJ1-3, the V gene TRBV30, with a possible D match to TRBD1 (6 bases). The sample consisted of CD4+ or CD8+ T cells sorted from blood, taken in a trial of the OX40 agonist ivuxolimab. This receptor was taken from an adult with an advanced solid tumor such as melanoma, head and neck, liver or kidney cancer. The CDR3 sequence: CAWSVRGGVNTIYF. DNA for the CDR3: TGTGCCTGGAGTGTACGAGGGGGGGTCAACACCATATATTTT.